These T cell receptor beta chains were read from a single sample in a study of cytomegalovirus exposure and HLA in healthy donors. The repertoire was sequenced with immunoSEQ multiplex PCR; TCRdb's copy has only in-frame clones and lacks some. The table has about 150,000 clones, around 79% seen once. The specimen sequenced was PBMCs. The source of these receptors is a man aged 25 to 40 in good health and CMV-seropositive. The CDR3 runs from the conserved cysteine through the conserved F or W. D genes are given only for firm matches. Clone sizes are given selectively: once, few, many, or a class where the clone is expanded.

j_gene,abundance,d_gene,v_gene,CDR3aa,CDR3nt
TRBJ2-7,.,TRBD1,TRBV18,CASSPGTGQGGNEQYF,TGTGCCAGCTCACCCGGGACAGGACAAGGAGGCAACGAGCAGTACTTC
TRBJ2-3,.,TRBD2,TRBV6-6,CASSLTSGSTDTQYF,TGTGCCAGCAGCTTGACTAGCGGGAGCACAGATACGCAGTATTTT
TRBJ2-7,.,TRBD2,TRBV5-1,CASSLEGRVVYEQYF,TGCGCCAGCAGCTTGGAAGGGAGGGTCGTATACGAGCAGTACTTC
TRBJ2-3,.,.,TRBV30,CAWSVRGAQDTQYF,TGTGCCTGGAGTGTACGGGGGGCGCAAGATACGCAGTATTTT
TRBJ2-5,once,.,TRBV5-4,CASSLSGAQETQYF,TGTGCCAGCAGCTTGTCGGGAGCTCAAGAGACCCAGTACTTC
TRBJ2-3,.,.,TRBV5-6,CASSLFGGTDTQYF,TGTGCCAGCAGCTTATTCGGGGGCACAGATACGCAGTATTTT
TRBJ1-4,few,.,TRBV7-8,CASSFRQARNEKLFF,TGTGCCAGCAGCTTCCGACAAGCCCGGAATGAAAAACTGTTTTTT
TRBJ2-7,.,TRBD1,TRBV7-7,CASSTTYDRVVSEQYF,TGTGCCAGCAGCACGACCTACGACAGGGTTGTAAGCGAGCAGTACTTC
TRBJ2-7,.,.,TRBV7-2,CASTLSYEQYF,TGTGCCAGCACCCTATCCTACGAGCAGTACTTC
TRBJ1-2,.,.,TRBV15,CATSREGSSSRVHGYTF,TGTGCCACCAGCAGAGAAGGGTCGAGCTCCAGGGTCCATGGCTACACCTTC
TRBJ1-5,.,TRBD1,TRBV9,CASSVQKPPGTGDNSNQPQHF,TGTGCCAGCAGCGTTCAAAAGCCTCCCGGGACAGGGGATAATAGCAATCAGCCCCAGCATTTT